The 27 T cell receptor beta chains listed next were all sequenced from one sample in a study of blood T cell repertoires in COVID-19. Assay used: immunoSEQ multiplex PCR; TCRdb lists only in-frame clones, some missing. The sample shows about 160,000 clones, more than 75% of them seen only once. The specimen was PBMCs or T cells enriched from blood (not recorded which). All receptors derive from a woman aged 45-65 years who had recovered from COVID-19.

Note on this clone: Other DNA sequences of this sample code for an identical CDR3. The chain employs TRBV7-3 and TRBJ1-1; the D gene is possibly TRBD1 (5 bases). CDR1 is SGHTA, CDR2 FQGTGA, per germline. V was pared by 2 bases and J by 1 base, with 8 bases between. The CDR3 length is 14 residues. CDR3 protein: CASSLGGENTEAFF. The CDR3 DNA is TGTGCCAGCAGCTTAGGGGGGGAGAACACTGAAGCTTTCTTT.

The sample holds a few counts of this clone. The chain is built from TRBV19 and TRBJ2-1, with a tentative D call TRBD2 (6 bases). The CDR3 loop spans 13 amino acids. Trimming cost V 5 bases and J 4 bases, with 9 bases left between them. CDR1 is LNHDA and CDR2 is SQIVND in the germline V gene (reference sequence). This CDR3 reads CASSGGTYNEQFF. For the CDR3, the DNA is TGTGCCAGTAGTGGCGGGACGTACAATGAGCAGTTCTTC. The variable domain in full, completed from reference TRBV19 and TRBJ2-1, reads DGGITQSPKYLFRKEGQNVTLSCEQNLNHDAMYWYRQDPGQGLRLIYYSQIVNDFQKGDIAEGYSVSREKKESFPLTVTSAQKNPTAFYLCASSGGTYNEQFFGPGTRLTVL.

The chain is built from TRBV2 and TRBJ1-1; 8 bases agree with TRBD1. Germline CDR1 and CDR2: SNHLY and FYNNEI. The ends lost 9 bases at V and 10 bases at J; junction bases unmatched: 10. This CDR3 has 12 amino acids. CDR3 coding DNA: TGTGCCAGTACCGTGCGACAGGGGAGAGCTTTCTTT. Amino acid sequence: CASTVRQGRAFF.

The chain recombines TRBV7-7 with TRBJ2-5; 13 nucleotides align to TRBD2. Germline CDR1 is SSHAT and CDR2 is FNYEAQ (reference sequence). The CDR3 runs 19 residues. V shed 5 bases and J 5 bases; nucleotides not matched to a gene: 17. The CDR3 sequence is CASSVSTGLAGSGSETQYF. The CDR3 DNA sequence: TGTGCCAGCAGCGTAAGCACGGGACTAGCGGGGTCAGGTTCGGAGACCCAGTACTTC.

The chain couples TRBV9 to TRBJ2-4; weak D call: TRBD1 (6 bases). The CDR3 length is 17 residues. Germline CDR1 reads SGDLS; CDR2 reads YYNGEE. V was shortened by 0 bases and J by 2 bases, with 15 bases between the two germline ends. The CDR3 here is CASSVDPSTGPKNIQYF. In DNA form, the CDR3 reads TGTGCCAGCAGCGTAGACCCCTCCACAGGGCCCAAAAACATTCAGTACTTC.

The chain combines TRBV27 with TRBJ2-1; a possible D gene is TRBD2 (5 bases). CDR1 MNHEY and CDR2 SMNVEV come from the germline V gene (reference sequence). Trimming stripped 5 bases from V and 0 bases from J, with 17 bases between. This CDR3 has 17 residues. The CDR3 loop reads CASSPQILATSYNEQFF. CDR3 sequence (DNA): TGTGCCAGCAGTCCGCAGATTCTAGCCACCTCCTACAATGAGCAGTTCTTC.

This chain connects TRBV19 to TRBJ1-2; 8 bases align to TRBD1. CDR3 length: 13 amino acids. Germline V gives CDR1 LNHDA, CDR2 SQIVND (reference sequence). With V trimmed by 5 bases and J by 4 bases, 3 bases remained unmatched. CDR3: CASSGQGGYGYTF. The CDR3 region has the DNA TGTGCCAGTAGTGGACAGGGAGGCTATGGCTACACCTTC.

CDR3 amino acids: CASRTWGVGAFF. The CDR3 bases are TGTGCCAGCAGAACATGGGGCGTCGGAGCTTTCTTT. The rearrangement uses TRBV12-3 or TRBV12-4 and TRBJ1-1; D is perhaps TRBD1 (5 bases). The CDR3 has 12 residues. With 6 bases removed from V and 10 bases from J, the gap between germline ends came to 15 bases.

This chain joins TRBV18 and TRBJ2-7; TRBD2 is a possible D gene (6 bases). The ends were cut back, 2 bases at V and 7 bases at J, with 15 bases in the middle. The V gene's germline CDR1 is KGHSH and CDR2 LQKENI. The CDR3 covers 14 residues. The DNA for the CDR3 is TGTGCCAGCTCACCAGGGACGGAGGGGAAGGAGCAGTACTTC. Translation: CASSPGTEGKEQYF.

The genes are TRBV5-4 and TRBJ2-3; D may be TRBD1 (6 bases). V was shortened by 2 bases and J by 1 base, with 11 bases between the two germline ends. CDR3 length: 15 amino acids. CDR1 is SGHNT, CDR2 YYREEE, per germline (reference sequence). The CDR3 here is CASSFGRGGTDTQYF. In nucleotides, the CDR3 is TGTGCCAGCAGCTTTGGCAGGGGAGGCACAGATACGCAGTATTTT.

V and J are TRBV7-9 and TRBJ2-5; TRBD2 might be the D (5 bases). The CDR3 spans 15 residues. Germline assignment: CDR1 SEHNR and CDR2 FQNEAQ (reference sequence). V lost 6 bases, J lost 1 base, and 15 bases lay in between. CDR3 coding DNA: TGTGCCAGCAGGCGCCCGTCTAGCTCCCAAGAGACCCAGTACTTC. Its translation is CASRRPSSSQETQYF.

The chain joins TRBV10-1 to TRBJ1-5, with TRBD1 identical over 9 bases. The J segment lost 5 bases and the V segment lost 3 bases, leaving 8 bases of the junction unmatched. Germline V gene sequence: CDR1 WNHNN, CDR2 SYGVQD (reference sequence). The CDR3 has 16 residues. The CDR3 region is CASSETGQGTHQPQHF. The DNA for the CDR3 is TGCGCCAGCAGTGAAACGGGACAGGGTACTCATCAGCCCCAGCATTTT.

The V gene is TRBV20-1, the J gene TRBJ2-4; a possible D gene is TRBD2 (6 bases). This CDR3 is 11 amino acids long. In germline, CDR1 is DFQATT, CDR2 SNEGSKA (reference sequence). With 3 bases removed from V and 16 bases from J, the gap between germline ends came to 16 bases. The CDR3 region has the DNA TGCAGTGCTAGCTCCGCTAGCGACTTATACTTC. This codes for CSASSASDLYF.

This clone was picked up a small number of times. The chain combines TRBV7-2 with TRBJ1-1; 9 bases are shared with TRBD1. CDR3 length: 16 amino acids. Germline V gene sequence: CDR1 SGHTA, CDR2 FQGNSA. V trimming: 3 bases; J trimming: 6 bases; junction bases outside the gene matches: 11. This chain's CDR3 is CASSFGTGGGRAEAFF. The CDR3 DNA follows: TGTGCCAGCAGCTTCGGAACAGGGGGCGGAAGGGCTGAAGCTTTCTTT.

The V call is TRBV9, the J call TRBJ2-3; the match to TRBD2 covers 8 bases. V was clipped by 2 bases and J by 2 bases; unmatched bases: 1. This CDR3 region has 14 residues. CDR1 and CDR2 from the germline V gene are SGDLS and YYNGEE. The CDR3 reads CASSVRGVTDTQYF. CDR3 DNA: TGTGCCAGCAGCGTGCGGGGGGTCACAGATACGCAGTATTTT. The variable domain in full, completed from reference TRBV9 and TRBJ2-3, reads DSGVTQTPKHLITATGQRVTLRCSPRSGDLSVYWYQQSLDQGLQFLIQYYNGEERAKGNILERFSAQQFPDLHSELNLSSLELGDSALYFCASSVRGVTDTQYFGPGTRLTVL.

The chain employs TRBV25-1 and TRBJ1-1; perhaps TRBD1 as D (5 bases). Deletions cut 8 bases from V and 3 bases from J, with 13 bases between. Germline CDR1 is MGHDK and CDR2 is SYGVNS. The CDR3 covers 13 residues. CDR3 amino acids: CASEGVGDTEAFF. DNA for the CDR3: TGTGCCAGCGAAGGGGTAGGGGACACTGAAGCTTTCTTT.

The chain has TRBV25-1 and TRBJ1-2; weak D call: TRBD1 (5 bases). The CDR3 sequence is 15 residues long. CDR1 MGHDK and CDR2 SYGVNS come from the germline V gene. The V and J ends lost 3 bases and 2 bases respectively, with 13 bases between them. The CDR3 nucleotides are TGTGCCAGCAGTGATCGACAGTCGTTAAACTATGGCTACACCTTC. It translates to CASSDRQSLNYGYTF.

The CDR3 sequence: CASSVVDGGGDEQYF. CDR3 in DNA: TGTGCCAGCAGCGTAGTTGACGGGGGGGGCGACGAGCAGTACTTC. The gene calls are TRBV9 and TRBJ2-7; TRBD2 aligns across 8 bases. The ends lost 0 bases at V and 5 bases at J; junction bases unmatched: 7. There are 15 residues in the CDR3. Germline V gives CDR1 SGDLS, CDR2 YYNGEE. The full variable domain, with the rest looked up from reference TRBV9 and TRBJ2-7, is DSGVTQTPKHLITATGQRVTLRCSPRSGDLSVYWYQQSLDQGLQFLIQYYNGEERAKGNILERFSAQQFPDLHSELNLSSLELGDSALYFCASSVVDGGGDEQYFGPGTRLTVT.

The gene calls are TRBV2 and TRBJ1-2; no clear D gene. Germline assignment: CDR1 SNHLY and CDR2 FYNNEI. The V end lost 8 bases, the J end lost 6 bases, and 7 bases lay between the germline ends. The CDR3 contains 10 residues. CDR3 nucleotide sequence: TGTGCCAGCCGGGAAAATGGCTACACCTTC. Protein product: CASRENGYTF.

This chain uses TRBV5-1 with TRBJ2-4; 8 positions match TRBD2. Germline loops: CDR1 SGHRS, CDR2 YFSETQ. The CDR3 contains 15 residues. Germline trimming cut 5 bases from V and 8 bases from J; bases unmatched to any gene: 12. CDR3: CASSGAGGGQDIQYF. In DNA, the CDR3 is TGCGCCAGCAGTGGGGCGGGGGGAGGTCAGGACATTCAGTACTTC. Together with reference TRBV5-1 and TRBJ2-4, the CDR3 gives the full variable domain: KAGVTQTPRYLIKTRGQQVTLSCSPISGHRSVSWYQQTPGQGLQFLFEYFSETQRNKGNFPGRFSGRQFSNSRSEMNVSTLELGDSALYLCASSGAGGGQDIQYFGAGTRLSVL.

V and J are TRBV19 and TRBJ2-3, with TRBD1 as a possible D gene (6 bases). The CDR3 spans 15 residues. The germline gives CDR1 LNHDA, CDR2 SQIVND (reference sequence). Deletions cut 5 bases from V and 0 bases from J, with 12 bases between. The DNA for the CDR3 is TGTGCCAGTAGTTCCGAGGACAGCAGCACAGATACGCAGTATTTT. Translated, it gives CASSSEDSSTDTQYF.

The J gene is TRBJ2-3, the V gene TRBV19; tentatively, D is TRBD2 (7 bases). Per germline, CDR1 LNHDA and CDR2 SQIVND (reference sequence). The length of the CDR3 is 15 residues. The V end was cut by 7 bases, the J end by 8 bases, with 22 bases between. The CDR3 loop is CASTTLRGGDRTQYF. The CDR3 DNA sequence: TGTGCCAGTACTACATTAAGGGGGGGGGATCGTACGCAGTATTTT.

CDR3 residues: CASSLSAGGLYGYTF. In DNA, the CDR3 is TGTGCCAGCAGTTTATCCGCAGGGGGCCTCTATGGCTACACCTTC. The V gene is TRBV27, the J gene TRBJ1-2, with 8 bases fitting TRBD1. The junction had 4 bases not matched to a gene; V was cut back by 0 bases and J by 4 bases. CDR1 is MNHEY and CDR2 is SMNVEV in the germline V gene (reference sequence). There are 15 residues in the CDR3.

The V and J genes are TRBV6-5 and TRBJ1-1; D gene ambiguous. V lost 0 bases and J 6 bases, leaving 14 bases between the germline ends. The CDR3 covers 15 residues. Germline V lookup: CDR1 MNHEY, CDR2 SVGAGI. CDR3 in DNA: TGTGCCAGCAGTTACTCGGGCGGGGAGGGCGCTGAAGCTTTCTTT. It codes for CASSYSGGEGAEAFF.

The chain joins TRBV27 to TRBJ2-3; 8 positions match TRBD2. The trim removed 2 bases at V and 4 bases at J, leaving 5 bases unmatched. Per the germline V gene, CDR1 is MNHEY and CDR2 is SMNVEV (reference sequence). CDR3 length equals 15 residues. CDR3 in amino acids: CASSLRGGAPDTQYF. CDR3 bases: TGTGCCAGCAGTTTACGGGGGGGGGCCCCAGATACGCAGTATTTT.

The CDR3 nucleotides read TGTGCCAGTAGTGACGACAGGGGTAGGACTAATGAAAAACTGTTTTTT. This encodes CASSDDRGRTNEKLFF. This chain connects TRBV19 to TRBJ1-4; 8 bases agree with TRBD1. The CDR3 runs to 16 residues. CDR1 and CDR2 (germline): LNHDA, SQIVND (reference sequence). Trimming removed 5 bases from V and 2 bases from J; junction bases left unmatched: 7.

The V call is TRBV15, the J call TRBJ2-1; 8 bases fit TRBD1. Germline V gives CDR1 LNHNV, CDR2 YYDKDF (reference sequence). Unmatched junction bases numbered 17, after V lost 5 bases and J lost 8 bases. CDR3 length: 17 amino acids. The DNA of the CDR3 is TGTGCCACCAGCCCGGACAGGGCTACTTCCACGGGCGATGAGCAGTTCTTC. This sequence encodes CATSPDRATSTGDEQFF.